This TCR beta chain comes out of a study of shared clonotypes between healthy human individuals. CDR1 is SGHRS, CDR2 YFSETQ, per germline. With 6 bases removed from V and 4 bases from J, the gap between germline ends came to 19 bases. The CDR3 is 15 amino acids. The table came from immunoSEQ multiplex PCR; TCRdb's copy has only in-frame clones and leaves some out. The sample has 1,500,000 or so clones, approximately 98.5% seen once; the top ten hold about 0.34%. Sequencing used naive CD4+ T cells sorted from blood. The subset is: CD45RA+ positively selected. V and J are TRBV5-1 and TRBJ2-5, with D perhaps TRBD2 (5 bases). This TCR derives from a young man in good health. The CDR3 DNA reads as TGCGCCAGCAACCGGGGTACCACCGACCCAGAGACCCAGTACTTC. Translating it yields CASNRGTTDPETQYF.